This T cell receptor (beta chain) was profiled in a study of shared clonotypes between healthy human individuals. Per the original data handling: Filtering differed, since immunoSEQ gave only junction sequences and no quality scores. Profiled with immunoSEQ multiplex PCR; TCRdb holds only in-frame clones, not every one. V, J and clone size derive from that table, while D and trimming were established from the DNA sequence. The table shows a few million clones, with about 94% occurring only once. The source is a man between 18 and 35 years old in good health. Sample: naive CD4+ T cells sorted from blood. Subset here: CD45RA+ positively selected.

Here the CDR3 reads CASSMEAGTYNQPQHF. The CDR3 nucleotides read TGTGCCAGTAGTATGGAGGCAGGGACTTACAATCAGCCCCAGCATTTT. The chain joins TRBV19 to TRBJ1-5, with D tentatively TRBD1 (5 bases). The CDR3 runs 16 residues. CDR1 and CDR2 from the germline V gene are LNHDA and SQIVND (reference sequence). V dropped 3 bases and J dropped 3 bases, with 15 bases sitting between them.